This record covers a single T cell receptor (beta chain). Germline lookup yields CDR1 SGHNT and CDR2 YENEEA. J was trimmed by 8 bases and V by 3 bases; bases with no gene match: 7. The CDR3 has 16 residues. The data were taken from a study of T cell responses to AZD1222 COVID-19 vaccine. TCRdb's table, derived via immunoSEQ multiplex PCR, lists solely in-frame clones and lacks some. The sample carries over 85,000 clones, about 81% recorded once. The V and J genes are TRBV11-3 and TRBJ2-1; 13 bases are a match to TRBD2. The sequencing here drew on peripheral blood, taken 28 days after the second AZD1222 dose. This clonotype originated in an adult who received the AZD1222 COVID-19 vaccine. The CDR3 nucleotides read TGTGCCAGCAGCTTTGGAGGACTAGCGGGAGTTTATGAGCAGTTCTTC. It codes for CASSFGGLAGVYEQFF.